These T cell receptor beta chains were read from a single sample in a study of early T cells in non-severe SARS-CoV-2 infection. One entry per CDR3 protein results from TCRdb running MiXCR on the 5' RACE reads. The data hold tens of thousands of distinct CDR3 sequences, with around 9.7% observed a single time. Specimen: whole blood. The receptors here all came from an adult who was a healthcare worker with PCR-confirmed SARS-CoV-2 infection or an uninfected control (not recorded which). The CDR3 runs from the conserved cysteine through the conserved F or W. The D gene is left open where the match is weak. Clone size appears in some rows only: once, few, many, or a class for an expanded clone.

>11|TRBJ1-2|TRBV7-9|NA|many
TGTGCCAGCAGCTTCCGCTATGGCTACACCTTC
CASSFRYGYTF
>15|TRBJ2-5|TRBV18|NA|many
TGTGCCAGCTCACCAATAGGACTGAGCCAAGAGACCCAGTACTTC
CASSPIGLSQETQYF
>13|TRBJ2-3|TRBV20-1|NA|few
TGCAGTGCTAGCGCGCAGGGGACAGATACGCAGTATTTT
CSASAQGTDTQYF
>15|TRBJ2-3|TRBV20-1|NA|once
TGCAGTGCTAGAGATGATGGCCCGGGAGCAGATACGCAGTATTTT
CSARDDGPGADTQYF
>12|TRBJ1-2|TRBV19|NA|few
TGTGCCAGTAGTATCCCCCCCTATGGCTACACCTTC
CASSIPPYGYTF
>13|TRBJ1-2|TRBV18|NA|few
TGTGCCAGCTCACCCAGGGCACTCTATGGCTACACCTTC
CASSPRALYGYTF
>15|TRBJ1-2|TRBV12-3/TRBV12-4|TRBD1|many
TGTGCCAGCAGCCCTAGTCGACAGGGGAGACATGGCTACACCTTC
CASSPSRQGRHGYTF
>14|TRBJ1-6|TRBV7-9|TRBD1|medium-sized
TGTGCCAGCAGCCGGGGACAGTCGGACTCACCCCTCCACTTT
CASSRGQSDSPLHF
>16|TRBJ2-5|TRBV11-2|TRBD2|few
TGTGCCAGCAGCTTAGGTGCTAGCGGGGGGGCTGAGACCCAGTACTTC
CASSLGASGGAETQYF
>13|TRBJ1-4|TRBV2|NA|NA
TGTGCCACCGCTTCGGGACTGGGGGAAAAACTGTTTTTT
CATASGLGEKLFF
>17|TRBJ1-4|TRBV7-8|TRBD1|NA
TGTGCCAGCAGCCCCCGACGGGGGCAGGGGGCTAGTGAAAAACTGTTTTTT
CASSPRRGQGASEKLFF
>17|TRBJ1-2|TRBV7-9|NA|NA
TGTGCCAGCAGCTTGGGAGGCACTATAGGGCTTAACTATGGCTACACCTTC
CASSLGGTIGLNYGYTF
>15|TRBJ1-4|TRBV7-9|TRBD1|few
TGTGCCAGCAGCTTTGGGACAGGGGCTGATGAAAAACTGTTTTTT
CASSFGTGADEKLFF
>15|TRBJ2-3|TRBV5-8|TRBD2|few
TGTGCCAGCAAGGGGCGCGGACTAGGCACAGATACGCAGTATTTT
CASKGRGLGTDTQYF
>16|TRBJ1-4|TRBV18|NA|many
TGTGCCAGCTCACCACAAGGGACGCGGGTAGATGAAAAACTGTTTTTT
CASSPQGTRVDEKLFF
>13|TRBJ2-1|TRBV3-1|NA|NA
TGTGCCAGCAGCTCCGACAGCTACAATGAGCAGTTCTTC
CASSSDSYNEQFF
>14|TRBJ1-5|TRBV7-2|NA|NA
TGTGCCAGCAGCCGCTACAAAACCGATCAGCCCCAGCATTTT
CASSRYKTDQPQHF
>13|TRBJ2-2|TRBV9|NA|few
TGTGCCAGCAGCGTAGCTCACACCGGGGAGCTGTTTTTT
CASSVAHTGELFF
>13|TRBJ2-1|TRBV30|NA|many
TGTGCCTGGAGTGCCCAACTAGACAATGAGCAGTTCTTC
CAWSAQLDNEQFF
>14|TRBJ2-5|TRBV5-5|NA|few
TGTGCCAGCAGCTTGGATCAGTTCAAAGAGACCCAGTACTTC
CASSLDQFKETQYF
>13|TRBJ1-1|TRBV7-9|NA|many
TGTGCCAGCAGCCCCCCAGCGCGGACTGAAGCTTTCTTT
CASSPPARTEAFF
>13|TRBJ2-5|TRBV29-1|TRBD1|NA
TGCAGCGTTGAGGGACAGCTAAGAGGGACCCAGTACTTC
CSVEGQLRGTQYF
>16|TRBJ2-1|TRBV3-1|NA|many
TGTGCCAGCAGCCAAGTCTCTGAGGTTAGCTTCTATGAGCAGTTCTTC
CASSQVSEVSFYEQFF
>15|TRBJ1-4|TRBV9|NA|NA
TGTGCCAGCAGCCCTGAGGGAAAAGCAAATGAAAAACTGTTTTTT
CASSPEGKANEKLFF
>15|TRBJ1-5|TRBV5-1|NA|NA
TGCGCCAGCAGCTTGGGTACGGGAGAGAGTCAGCCCCAGCATTTT
CASSLGTGESQPQHF
>13|TRBJ1-6|TRBV6-6|NA|many
TGTGCCAGCCGGCAGGAGCAGCGTTCACCCCTCCACTTT
CASRQEQRSPLHF
>13|TRBJ2-7|TRBV18|TRBD1|many
TGTGCCAGCTCGCCCCGACAGGGGTACGAGCAGTACTTC
CASSPRQGYEQYF
>16|TRBJ2-1|TRBV7-8|TRBD1|many
TGTGCCAGCAGCTCCTCGCCCGGGACAGGGTCTAATGAGCAGTTCTTC
CASSSSPGTGSNEQFF
>14|TRBJ1-1|TRBV3-1|NA|NA
TGTGCCAGCAGCCAAAGAGACAGCTGGACTGAAGCTTTCTTT
CASSQRDSWTEAFF
>13|TRBJ2-5|TRBV6-5|NA|few
TGTGCCAGCAGTTACAGGGCCGGAGAGACCCAGTACTTC
CASSYRAGETQYF
>16|TRBJ2-3|TRBV4-1|TRBD2|few
TGCGCCAGCAGCCAAGGGGTCGGGGGGGCAACAGATACGCAGTATTTT
CASSQGVGGATDTQYF
>14|TRBJ2-3|TRBV13|TRBD1|few
TGTGCCAGCAGCCTACAGGGGCCCACAGATACGCAGTATTTT
CASSLQGPTDTQYF
>15|TRBJ1-4|TRBV27|NA|many
TGTGCCAGCAGTTTAAAACCAGGGTTTAATGAAAAACTGTTTTTT
CASSLKPGFNEKLFF
>14|TRBJ2-1|TRBV7-6|NA|NA
TGTGCCAGCAGCTCCGTGGACCGCCCCAATGAGCAGTTCTTC
CASSSVDRPNEQFF
>19|TRBJ2-6|TRBV12-3/TRBV12-4|NA|few
TGTGCCAGCAGTCGAATGGGACATAGAGCCCTCTCTGGGGCCAACGTCCTGACTTTC
CASSRMGHRALSGANVLTF
>16|TRBJ1-1|TRBV4-2|TRBD1|NA
TGTGCCAGCAGCTCTCGACAGGGGTCTTTGTACACTGAAGCTTTCTTT
CASSSRQGSLYTEAFF
>13|TRBJ2-7|TRBV20-1|TRBD2|many
TGCAGTGCGCATGACCCGGCGGGGGTCGAGCAGTACTTC
CSAHDPAGVEQYF
>16|TRBJ2-3|TRBV29-1|NA|many
TGCAGCCTGATCGGTCCGGGGGAAAGAGGCACAGATACGCAGTATTTT
CSLIGPGERGTDTQYF
>17|TRBJ2-7|TRBV6-6|TRBD1|few
TGTGCCAGCAGTTACTCGAGGGGGCAGACCCCTTCCTACGAGCAGTACTTC
CASSYSRGQTPSYEQYF
>14|TRBJ2-2|TRBV5-6|TRBD1|NA
TGTGCCAGCAGCAGGACAGGACTCCCCGGGGAGCTGTTTTTT
CASSRTGLPGELFF
>17|TRBJ2-5|TRBV5-1|TRBD2|many
TGCGCCAGCAGCTTGGCCCCGGGGACTACCTCCCCGCCGACCCAGTACTTC
CASSLAPGTTSPPTQYF
>16|TRBJ1-2|TRBV13|TRBD1|many
TGTGCCAGCAGCTTCCGGGACAGGGGGCAATTTTATGGCTACACCTTC
CASSFRDRGQFYGYTF
>13|TRBJ1-1|TRBV2|NA|many
TGTGCCAGCAGTACCGAAGGGAACACTGAAGCTTTCTTT
CASSTEGNTEAFF
>16|TRBJ2-2|TRBV5-1|TRBD1|NA
TGCGCCAGCAGCCTAGACAACGTGGGACAGGGCGGGGAGCTGTTTTTT
CASSLDNVGQGGELFF